This is a list of T cell receptor beta chains from one sample in a study of human T cells and chemical hapten exposure. MiXCR, applied by TCRdb to the RACE reads, yields one record per CDR3 protein. The top ten clones hold 2.5% of a sample with some 180,000 distinct CDR3 sequences, about 22% of them seen once. The sequencing here drew on whole blood, taken in connection with sensitization to the hapten diphenylcyclopropenone (DPC). The origin of the receptors is a woman aged 40 to 49 with alopecia areata. Some clones in this sample may be carry-over from other donors' samples. Each CDR3 is given without its conserved first and last residue.

j_call: TRBJ1-1; v_call: TRBV7-9; cdr3_aa: ASSLSPNEAF
j_call: TRBJ2-7; v_call: TRBV11-2; cdr3_aa: ASSSTTGKGEQY
j_call: TRBJ2-1; v_call: TRBV12-3/TRBV12-4; cdr3_aa: ASSLVAEQF
j_call: TRBJ2-7; v_call: TRBV20-1; cdr3_aa: SGGRAHEQY
j_call: TRBJ2-1; v_call: TRBV4-2; cdr3_aa: ASSQDYILRGNEQF
j_call: TRBJ1-3; v_call: TRBV28; cdr3_aa: ASSIGQGSHSTIY
j_call: TRBJ2-1; v_call: TRBV10-3; cdr3_aa: AISDSFSSYNEQF
j_call: TRBJ1-1; v_call: TRBV28; cdr3_aa: ASSIGTANTEAF
j_call: TRBJ2-4; v_call: TRBV29-1; cdr3_aa: SVGAGDGNIQY
j_call: TRBJ2-1; v_call: TRBV12-3/TRBV12-4; cdr3_aa: ASGRDRANEQF
j_call: TRBJ2-1; v_call: TRBV20-1; cdr3_aa: SELPSGRTDEQF
j_call: TRBJ2-2; v_call: TRBV5-4; cdr3_aa: ASSLKGRNTGELF
j_call: TRBJ1-5; v_call: TRBV6-1; cdr3_aa: ASTPGQGNQPQH
j_call: TRBJ2-5; v_call: TRBV29-1; cdr3_aa: SGSGKRETQY
j_call: TRBJ2-6; v_call: TRBV29-1; cdr3_aa: SVGKAGGSGANVLT
j_call: TRBJ2-3; v_call: TRBV12-3/TRBV12-4; cdr3_aa: ASSLVQGARDTQY
j_call: TRBJ1-1; v_call: TRBV29-1; cdr3_aa: SVAGQGPEAF
j_call: TRBJ1-1; v_call: TRBV12-3/TRBV12-4; cdr3_aa: ASSFLLGEAF
j_call: TRBJ2-7; v_call: TRBV28; cdr3_aa: ASSTPGDYEQY
j_call: TRBJ2-6; v_call: TRBV5-1; cdr3_aa: ASSTDPFSGANVLT